Each of the 8 T cell receptor beta chains below was sequenced from the same sample in a study of beta chain features in type 1 diabetes. Study observations and caveats: Shortening that was moderate but significant affected the TCRB CDR3s of Type 1 diabetes patients in all four CD4+ subsets.

Their antigens remain unidentified. The entirety of the isolated RNA underwent reverse transcription, so expressed TCRB transcripts were sequenced. Method: immunoSEQ multiplex PCR; TCRdb's copy keeps in-frame clones and lacks some. In the table there are 200,000 to 300,000 clones, roughly a tenth of which are singletons. Sequenced material: naive CD4+ T cells from blood. These receptors were collected from a man in his thirties or forties with type 1 diabetes.

The rearrangement joins TRBV29-1 to TRBJ2-1, with D uncertain. V shed 5 bases and J shed 8 bases, with 13 bases lying between them. Germline V gene data show CDR1 as SQVTM and CDR2 as ANQGSEA. The CDR3 sequence is 12 residues long. The DNA for the CDR3 is TGCAGCGTTCGCAAAGAGAGCGATGAGCAGTTCTTC. Protein product: CSVRKESDEQFF.

This clone has a handful of counts. The chain combines TRBV29-1 with TRBJ1-4; D gene ambiguous. V gave up 4 bases and J gave up 9 bases, with 12 bases separating them. Germline CDR1 SQVTM, CDR2 ANQGSEA. This CDR3 has 12 residues. CDR3: CSVVEPTKKLFF. CDR3 DNA: TGCAGCGTTGTCGAGCCTACCAAAAAACTGTTTTTT.

Comments on this clone: The sample carries other DNA sequences with the same CDR3. CDR3 DNA: TGCGCCAGCAGCCAGCAGGGGAGCTCCTACAATGAGCAGTTCTTC. Amino acids: CASSQQGSSYNEQFF. The chain carries TRBV4-1 and TRBJ2-1, with TRBD1 as a possible D gene (6 bases). Germline loops: CDR1 MGHRA, CDR2 YSYEKL. Trimming took off 3 bases at V and 0 bases at J, with 9 bases between the two ends. The CDR3 has 15 residues.

A few counts support this clone. The genes are TRBV11-2 and TRBJ2-7, with D maybe TRBD2 (6 bases). This CDR3 comprises 15 residues. Germline V CDR1 and CDR2: SGHAT, FQNNGV. V was pared by 5 bases and J by 0 bases, with 14 bases between. CDR3 coding DNA: TGTGCCAGCAGCCGGCGGGAAGCGGCCTCCTACGAGCAGTACTTC. Translated, it gives CASSRREAASYEQYF. The full variable domain, with the rest looked up from reference TRBV11-2 and TRBJ2-7, is EAGVAQSPRYKIIEKRQSVAFWCNPISGHATLYWYQQILGQGPKLLIQFQNNGVVDDSQLPKDRFSAERLKGVDSTLKIQPAKLEDSAVYLCASSRREAASYEQYFGPGTRLTVT.

This clone was picked up a small number of times. The CDR3 region has the DNA TGTGCCAGCAGCTTAGTTGAGGGGACCCAGTACTTC. This codes for CASSLVEGTQYF. The rearrangement links TRBV11-2 to TRBJ2-5; a weak D match, TRBD2 (5 bases). This CDR3 has 12 amino acids. Trimming pared 1 base from V and 7 bases from J, leaving 7 bases between. The germline V gene has CDR1 SGHAT and CDR2 FQNNGV.

A few counts support this clone. The genes are TRBV5-1 and TRBJ2-5; 8 nucleotides agree with TRBD1. The end of the DNA aligns better with TRBJ2-7, so the J call may be wrong. Germline V lookup: CDR1 SGHRS, CDR2 YFSETQ. The CDR3 spans 15 residues. The CDR3: CASSLAWDRTYEQYF. CDR3 in DNA: TGCGCCAGCAGCTTGGCCTGGGACAGGACCTACGAGCAGTACTTC.

The gene calls are TRBV19 and TRBJ1-4; TRBD1 matches at 8 bases. The V segment lost 6 bases and the J segment 4 bases; nucleotides outside the gene matches: 4. This CDR3 has 14 amino acids. Germline V gives CDR1 LNHDA, CDR2 SQIVND (reference sequence). The CDR3 DNA reads as TGTGCCAGTAGCCGGGACAGGCGTAATGAAAAACTGTTTTTT. Residues: CASSRDRRNEKLFF. The full variable domain, in which reference TRBV19 and TRBJ1-4 provide the parts outside the CDR3, is DGGITQSPKYLFRKEGQNVTLSCEQNLNHDAMYWYRQDPGQGLRLIYYSQIVNDFQKGDIAEGYSVSREKKESFPLTVTSAQKNPTAFYLCASSRDRRNEKLFFGSGTQLSVL.

This clone was recorded a few times. The rearrangement links TRBV6-5 to TRBJ1-1; TRBD1 might be the D (5 bases). Germline loops: CDR1 MNHEY, CDR2 SVGAGI. The germline V and J ends were trimmed by 0 bases and 7 bases, with 12 bases remaining between them. The CDR3 totals 14 residues. The CDR3 bases are TGTGCCAGCAGTTACTCGGCAGGGAAAGGTGAAGCTTTCTTT. Encoded protein: CASSYSAGKGEAFF.